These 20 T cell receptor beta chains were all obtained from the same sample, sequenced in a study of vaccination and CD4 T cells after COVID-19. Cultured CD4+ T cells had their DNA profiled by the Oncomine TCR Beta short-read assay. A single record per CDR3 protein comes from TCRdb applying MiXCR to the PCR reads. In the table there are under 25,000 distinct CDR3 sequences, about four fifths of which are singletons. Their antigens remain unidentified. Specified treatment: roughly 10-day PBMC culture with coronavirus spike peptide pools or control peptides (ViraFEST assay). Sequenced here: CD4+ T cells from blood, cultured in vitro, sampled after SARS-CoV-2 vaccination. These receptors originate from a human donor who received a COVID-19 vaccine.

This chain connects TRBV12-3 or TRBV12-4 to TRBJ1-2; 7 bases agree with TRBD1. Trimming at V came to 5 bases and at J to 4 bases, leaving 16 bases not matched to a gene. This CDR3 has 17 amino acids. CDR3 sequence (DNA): TGTGCCAGCAGTCCAGAGTGGGATGGGACAGCCCTCTATGGCTACACCTTC. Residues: CASSPEWDGTALYGYTF.

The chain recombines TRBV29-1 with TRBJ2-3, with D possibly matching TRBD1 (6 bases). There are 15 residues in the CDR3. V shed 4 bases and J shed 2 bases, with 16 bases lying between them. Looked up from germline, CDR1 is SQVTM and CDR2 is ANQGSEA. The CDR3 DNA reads TGCAGCGTTGCATCAGGGGTGGGATTCACAGATACGCAGTATTTT. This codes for CSVASGVGFTDTQYF.

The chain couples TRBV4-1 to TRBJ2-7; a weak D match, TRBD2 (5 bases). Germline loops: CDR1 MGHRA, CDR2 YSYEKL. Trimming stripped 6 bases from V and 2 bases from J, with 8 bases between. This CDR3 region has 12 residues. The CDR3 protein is CASRGDTYEQYF. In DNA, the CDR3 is TGCGCCAGCAGGGGAGACACCTACGAGCAGTACTTC.

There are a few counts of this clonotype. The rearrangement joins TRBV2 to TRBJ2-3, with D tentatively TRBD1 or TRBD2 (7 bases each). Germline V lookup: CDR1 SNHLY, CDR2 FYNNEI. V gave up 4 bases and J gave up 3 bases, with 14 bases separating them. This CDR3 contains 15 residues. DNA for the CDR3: TGTGCCAGCAGTGGGGATCAGGGGGGGACAGATACGCAGTATTTT. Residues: CASSGDQGGTDTQYF.

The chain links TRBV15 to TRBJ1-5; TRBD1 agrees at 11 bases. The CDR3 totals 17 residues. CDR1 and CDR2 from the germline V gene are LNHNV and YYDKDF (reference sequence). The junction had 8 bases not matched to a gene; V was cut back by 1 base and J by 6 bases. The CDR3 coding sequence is TGTGCCACCAGCAGAGGACTCACGGACAGGGGGCTTCAGCCCCAGCATTTT. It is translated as CATSRGLTDRGLQPQHF.

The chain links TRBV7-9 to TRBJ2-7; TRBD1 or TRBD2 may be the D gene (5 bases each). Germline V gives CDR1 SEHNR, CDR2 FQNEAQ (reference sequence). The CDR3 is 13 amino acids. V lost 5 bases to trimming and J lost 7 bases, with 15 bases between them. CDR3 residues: CASSPEGAGEQYF. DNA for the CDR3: TGTGCCAGCAGCCCCGAAGGGGCGGGTGAGCAGTACTTC.

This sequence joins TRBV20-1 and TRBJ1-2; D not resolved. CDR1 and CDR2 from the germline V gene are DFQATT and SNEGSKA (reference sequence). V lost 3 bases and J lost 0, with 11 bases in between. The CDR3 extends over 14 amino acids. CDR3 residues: CSASREGTNYGYTF. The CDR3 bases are TGCAGTGCTAGTAGGGAGGGAACTAACTATGGCTACACCTTC.

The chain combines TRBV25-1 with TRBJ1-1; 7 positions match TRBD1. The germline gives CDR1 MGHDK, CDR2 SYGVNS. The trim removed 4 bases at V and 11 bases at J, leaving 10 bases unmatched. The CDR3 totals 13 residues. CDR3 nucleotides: TGTGCCAGCAGTGGTCGACAGGGTTTAATTGCTTTCTTT. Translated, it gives CASSGRQGLIAFF.

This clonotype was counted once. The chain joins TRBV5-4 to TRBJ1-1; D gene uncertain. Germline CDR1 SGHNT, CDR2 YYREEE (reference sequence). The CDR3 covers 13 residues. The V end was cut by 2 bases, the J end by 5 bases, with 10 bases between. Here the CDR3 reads CASSLGPHTEAFF. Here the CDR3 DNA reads TGTGCCAGCAGCTTAGGTCCACATACTGAAGCTTTCTTT.

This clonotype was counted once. The CDR3 DNA follows: TGTGCCAGCAGCCAACCGGGGGTAGCGGACGTTAGTTCCTACAATGAGCAGTTCTTC. Amino acid sequence: CASSQPGVADVSSYNEQFF. This chain connects TRBV7-2 to TRBJ2-1, with TRBD2 as a possible D gene (6 bases). Germline CDR1 and CDR2: SGHTA and FQGNSA. V lost 5 bases, J lost 1 base, and 24 bases lay in between. This CDR3 spans 19 amino acids.

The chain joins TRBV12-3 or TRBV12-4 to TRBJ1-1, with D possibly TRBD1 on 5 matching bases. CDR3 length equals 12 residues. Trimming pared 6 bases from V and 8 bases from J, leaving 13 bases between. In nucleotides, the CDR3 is TGTGCCAGCAGGGGGAGGGGTGTCGAAGCTTTCTTT. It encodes CASRGRGVEAFF.

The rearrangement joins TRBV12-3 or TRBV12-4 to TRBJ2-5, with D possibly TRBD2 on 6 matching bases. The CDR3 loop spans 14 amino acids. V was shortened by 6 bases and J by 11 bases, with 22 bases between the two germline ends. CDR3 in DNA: TGTGCCAGCAGCCTAAGTTGGGAGGCTACGAAGCAGTACTTC. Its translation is CASSLSWEATKQYF.

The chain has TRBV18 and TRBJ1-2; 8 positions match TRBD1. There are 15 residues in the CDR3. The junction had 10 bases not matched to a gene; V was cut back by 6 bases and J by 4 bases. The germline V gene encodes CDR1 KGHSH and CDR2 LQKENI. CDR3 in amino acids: CASSQAVQGAYGYTF. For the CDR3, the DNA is TGTGCCAGCTCCCAGGCGGTCCAGGGGGCCTATGGCTACACCTTC.

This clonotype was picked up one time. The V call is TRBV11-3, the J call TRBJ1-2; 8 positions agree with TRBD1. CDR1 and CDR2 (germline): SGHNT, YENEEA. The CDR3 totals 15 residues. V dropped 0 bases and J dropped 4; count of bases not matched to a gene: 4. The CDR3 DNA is TGTGCCAGCAGCTTAGATGTACAGGGGGGCTATGGCTACACCTTC. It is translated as CASSLDVQGGYGYTF.

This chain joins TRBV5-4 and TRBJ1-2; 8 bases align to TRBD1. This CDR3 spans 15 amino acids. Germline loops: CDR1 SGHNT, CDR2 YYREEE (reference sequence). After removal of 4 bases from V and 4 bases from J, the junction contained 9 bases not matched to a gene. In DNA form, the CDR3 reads TGTGCCAGCAGCCCGAAACGGCAGGGGGCCTATGGCTACACCTTC. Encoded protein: CASSPKRQGAYGYTF.

CDR3 nucleotide sequence: TGTGCCATCAGTGTCCGGACGGGGAATAATTCACCCCTCCACTTT. The encoded protein is CAISVRTGNNSPLHF. The V and J genes are TRBV10-3 and TRBJ1-6; D gene unclear. V shed 4 bases and J shed 5 bases, with 12 bases lying between them. In germline, CDR1 is ENHRY, CDR2 SYGVKD. This CDR3 is 15 amino acids long.

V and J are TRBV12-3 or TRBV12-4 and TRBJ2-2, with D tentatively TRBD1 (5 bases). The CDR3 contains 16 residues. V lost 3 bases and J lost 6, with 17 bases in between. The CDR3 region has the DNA TGTGCCAGCAGTTTTTCTAGGGGCGGTGGGGCCGGGGAGCTGTTTTTT. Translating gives CASSFSRGGGAGELFF.

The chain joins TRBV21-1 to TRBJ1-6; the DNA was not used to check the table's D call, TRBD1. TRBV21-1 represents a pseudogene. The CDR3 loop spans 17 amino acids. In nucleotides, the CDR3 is TGTGCCAGCAGCAAAGAGGGACAGGGAAACTATAATTCACCCCTCCACTTT. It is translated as CASSKEGQGNYNSPLHF.

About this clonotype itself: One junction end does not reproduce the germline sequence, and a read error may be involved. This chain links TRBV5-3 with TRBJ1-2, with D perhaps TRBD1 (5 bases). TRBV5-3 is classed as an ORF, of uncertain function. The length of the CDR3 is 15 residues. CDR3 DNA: TGTGCCAGCAGCTTGGCCCCCCGGGACTCCTATGGCTACACCTTC. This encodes CASSLAPRDSYGYTF.

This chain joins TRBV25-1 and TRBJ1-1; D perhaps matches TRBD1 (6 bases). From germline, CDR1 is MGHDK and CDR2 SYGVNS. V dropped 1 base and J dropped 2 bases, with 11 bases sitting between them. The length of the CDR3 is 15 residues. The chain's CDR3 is CASSESGRGNTEAFF. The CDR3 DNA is TGTGCCAGCAGTGAATCGGGCAGGGGAAACACTGAAGCTTTCTTT.